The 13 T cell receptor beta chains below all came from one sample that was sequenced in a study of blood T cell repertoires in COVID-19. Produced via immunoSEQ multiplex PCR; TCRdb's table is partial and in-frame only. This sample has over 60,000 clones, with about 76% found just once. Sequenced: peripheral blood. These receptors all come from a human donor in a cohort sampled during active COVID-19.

The DNA of the CDR3 is TGCGCCAGCAGCCCCTCGACAGGGACTGGGGCCAACGTCCTGACTTTC. This translates into CASSPSTGTGANVLTF. The chain is built from TRBV5-1 and TRBJ2-6; 7 bases agree with TRBD1. Germline CDR1 and CDR2: SGHRS and YFSETQ. Trimming cost V 4 bases and J 2 bases; bases outside gene matches: 6. The CDR3 length is 16 residues.

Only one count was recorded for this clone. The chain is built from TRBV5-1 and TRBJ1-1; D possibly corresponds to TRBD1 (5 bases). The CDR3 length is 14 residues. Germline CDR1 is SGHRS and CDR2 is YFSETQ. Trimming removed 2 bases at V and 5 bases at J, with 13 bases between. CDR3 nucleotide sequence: TGCGCCAGCAGCTTCGATGGGGGAGGTACTGAAGCTTTCTTT. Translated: CASSFDGGGTEAFF.

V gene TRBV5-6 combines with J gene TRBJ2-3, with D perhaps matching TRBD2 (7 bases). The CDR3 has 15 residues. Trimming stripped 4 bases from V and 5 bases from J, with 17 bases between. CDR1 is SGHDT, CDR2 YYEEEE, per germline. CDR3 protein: CASSDGGARVDTQYF. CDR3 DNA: TGTGCCAGCAGCGATGGGGGGGCCCGGGTAGATACGCAGTATTTT.

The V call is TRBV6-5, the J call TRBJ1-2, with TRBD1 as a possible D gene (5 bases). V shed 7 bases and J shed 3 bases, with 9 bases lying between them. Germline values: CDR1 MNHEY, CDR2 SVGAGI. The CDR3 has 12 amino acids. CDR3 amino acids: CASKAGDYGYTF. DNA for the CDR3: TGTGCCAGCAAGGCGGGGGACTATGGCTACACCTTC.

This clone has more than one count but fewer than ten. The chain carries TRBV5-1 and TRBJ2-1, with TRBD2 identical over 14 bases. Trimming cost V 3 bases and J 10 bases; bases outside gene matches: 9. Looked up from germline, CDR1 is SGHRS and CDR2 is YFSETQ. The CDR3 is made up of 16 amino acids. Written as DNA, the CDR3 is TGCGCCAGCAGCTCACTGACTAGCGGGGGGGCCCTCGAGCAGTTCTTC. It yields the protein CASSSLTSGGALEQFF.

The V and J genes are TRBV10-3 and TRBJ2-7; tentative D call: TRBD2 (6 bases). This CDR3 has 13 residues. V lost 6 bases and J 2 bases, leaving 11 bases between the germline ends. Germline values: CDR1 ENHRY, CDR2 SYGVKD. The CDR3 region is CAIRVTGAYEQYF. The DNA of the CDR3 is TGTGCCATCAGGGTGACGGGGGCCTACGAGCAGTACTTC.

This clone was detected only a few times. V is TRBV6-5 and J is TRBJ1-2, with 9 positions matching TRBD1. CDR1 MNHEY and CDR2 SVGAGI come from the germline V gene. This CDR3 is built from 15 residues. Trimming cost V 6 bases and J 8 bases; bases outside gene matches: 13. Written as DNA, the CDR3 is TGTGCCAGCAGACCCGGACAGGGGAGGCTCTCCGGCTACACCTTC. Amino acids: CASRPGQGRLSGYTF.

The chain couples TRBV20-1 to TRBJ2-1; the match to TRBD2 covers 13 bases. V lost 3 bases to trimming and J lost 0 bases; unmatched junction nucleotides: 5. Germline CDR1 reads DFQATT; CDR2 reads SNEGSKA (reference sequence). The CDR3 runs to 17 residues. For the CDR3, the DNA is TGCAGTGCTAGTGGACTAGCGGGGGTAGTCTCCTACAATGAGCAGTTCTTC. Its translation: CSASGLAGVVSYNEQFF.

DNA of the CDR3: TGTGCCAGCAGTTACTCAGCGGGGCGCGGTCAGCCCCAGCATTTT. This sequence encodes CASSYSAGRGQPQHF. The chain combines TRBV6-6 with TRBJ1-5; tentative D call: TRBD1 (5 bases). The CDR3 consists of 15 residues. Germline V gene sequence: CDR1 MNHNY, CDR2 SVGAGI (reference sequence). V dropped 0 bases and J dropped 6 bases, with 12 bases sitting between them.

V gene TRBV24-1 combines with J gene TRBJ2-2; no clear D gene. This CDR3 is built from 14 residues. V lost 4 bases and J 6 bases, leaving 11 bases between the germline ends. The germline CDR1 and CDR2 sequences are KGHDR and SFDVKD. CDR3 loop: CATSDLIRAGELFF. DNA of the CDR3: TGTGCCACCAGTGACTTAATTCGGGCCGGGGAGCTGTTTTTT.

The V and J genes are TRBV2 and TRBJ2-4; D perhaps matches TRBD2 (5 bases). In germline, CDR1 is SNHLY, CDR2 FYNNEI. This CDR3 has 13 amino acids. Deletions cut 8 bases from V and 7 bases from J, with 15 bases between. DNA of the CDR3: TGTGCCAGCCGGGCCGAGGGTTTGAACATTCAGTACTTC. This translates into CASRAEGLNIQYF.

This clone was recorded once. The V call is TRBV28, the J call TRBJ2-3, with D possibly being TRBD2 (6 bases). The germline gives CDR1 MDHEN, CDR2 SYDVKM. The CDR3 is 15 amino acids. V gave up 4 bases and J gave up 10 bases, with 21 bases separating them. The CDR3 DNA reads TGTGCCAGCAGTTACACAGGCGGGGTACGCGTAGCGCAGTATTTT. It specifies CASSYTGGVRVAQYF.

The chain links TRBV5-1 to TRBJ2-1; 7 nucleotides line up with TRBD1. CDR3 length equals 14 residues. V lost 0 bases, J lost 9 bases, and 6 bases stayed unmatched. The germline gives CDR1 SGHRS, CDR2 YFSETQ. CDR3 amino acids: CASSLARGQGEQFF. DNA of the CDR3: TGCGCCAGCAGCTTGGCAAGGGGGCAGGGTGAGCAGTTCTTC.